What follows are 28 T cell receptor beta chains derived from one specimen sequenced in a study of blood T cell repertoires in COVID-19. The data were produced by immunoSEQ multiplex PCR, yet TCRdb's version contains in-frame clones alone and is incomplete. The repertoire consists of over 130,000 clones, with roughly four fifths occurring once and the leading ten covering 4%. The sequencing input was peripheral blood. The receptors derive from a woman aged 80 or over with acute or convalescent COVID-19.

This clone was counted a few times. The chain employs TRBV29-1 and TRBJ1-6; TRBD1 matches at 8 bases. V lost 6 bases, J lost 3 bases, and 1 base stayed unmatched. Per the germline V gene, CDR1 is SQVTM and CDR2 is ANQGSEA. The CDR3 is 13 residues long. CDR3 residues: CSVGQGYNSPLHF. The CDR3 DNA reads as TGCAGCGTAGGACAGGGCTATAATTCACCCCTCCACTTT.

V usage is TRBV19 and J usage is TRBJ1-5; 7 nucleotides line up with TRBD1. Germline CDR1 is LNHDA and CDR2 is SQIVND (reference sequence). Trimming took 4 bases from V and 1 from J; bases not matched to a gene: 7. The CDR3 runs to 16 residues. In DNA, the CDR3 is TGTGCCAGTAGTAAACGGACAGGAGAAAGCAATCAGCCCCAGCATTTT. This codes for CASSKRTGESNQPQHF.

V is TRBV18 and J is TRBJ2-2, with D possibly being TRBD1 (5 bases). V was trimmed by 3 bases and J by 6 bases, leaving 14 bases between them. CDR3 length: 15 amino acids. Germline CDR1 reads KGHSH; CDR2 reads LQKENI. The CDR3 reads CASSPWQGNPGELFF. CDR3 in DNA: TGTGCCAGCTCACCGTGGCAGGGAAACCCCGGGGAGCTGTTTTTT. The complete variable domain, with remaining parts taken from reference TRBV18 and TRBJ2-2, reads NAGVMQNPRHLVRRRGQEARLRCSPMKGHSHVYWYRQLPEEGLKFMVYLQKENIIDESGMPKERFSAEFPKEGPSILRIQQVVRGDSAAYFCASSPWQGNPGELFFGEGSRLTVL.

The CDR3 reads CASSLLGLDNSPLHF. DNA for the CDR3: TGTGCCAGCAGCTTACTGGGCTTGGATAATTCACCCCTCCACTTT. This chain uses TRBV13 with TRBJ1-6; D gene ambiguous. The ends were cut back, 2 bases at V and 5 bases at J, with 10 bases in the middle. CDR1 is PRHDT and CDR2 is FYEKMQ in the germline V gene (reference sequence). The CDR3 length is 15 residues.

The chain combines TRBV28 with TRBJ1-2, with 7 bases aligning to TRBD1. From germline, CDR1 is MDHEN and CDR2 SYDVKM. CDR3 size: 15 residues. V shed 5 bases, J shed 1 base, and the junction held 7 bases outside the gene matches. CDR3 loop: CASSLGQEINYGYTF. The CDR3 DNA reads as TGTGCCAGCAGTCTAGGACAGGAGATTAACTATGGCTACACCTTC.

The chain couples TRBV7-3 to TRBJ1-1; D unresolved. The CDR3 runs 14 residues. Germline V gene data show CDR1 as SGHTA and CDR2 as FQGTGA. The V end lost 2 bases, the J end lost 0 bases, and 7 bases lay between the germline ends. This CDR3 is CASSLDTLNTEAFF. The CDR3 region has the DNA TGTGCCAGCAGCTTAGACACACTGAACACTGAAGCTTTCTTT.

The V call is TRBV7-8, the J call TRBJ1-6, with 9 bases matching TRBD1. The CDR3 runs 15 residues. V trimming: 5 bases; J trimming: 7 bases; junction bases outside the gene matches: 6. CDR1 SGHVS and CDR2 FQNEAQ come from the germline V gene. The CDR3 DNA follows: TGTGCCAGCAGCGCCCTGACAGGGGGAAATTCACCCCTCCACTTT. As protein: CASSALTGGNSPLHF. The whole variable domain, filled in from reference TRBV7-8 and TRBJ1-6, reads GAGVSQSPRYKVAKRGQDVALRCDPISGHVSLFWYQQALGQGPEFLTYFQNEAQLDKSGLPSDRFFAERPEGSVSTLKIQRTQQEDSAVYLCASSALTGGNSPLHFGNGTRLTVT.

The chain recombines TRBV6-5 with TRBJ1-5; D gene ambiguous. The CDR3 is 15 residues long. Trimming left V 6 bases short and J 3 bases short, with 15 bases between. CDR1 and CDR2 (germline): MNHEY, SVGAGI. CDR3 bases: TGTGCCAGCAGCCTAGGAGGCAGCGACAATCAGCCCCAGCATTTT. Amino acid sequence: CASSLGGSDNQPQHF.

This clone was picked up one time. The rearrangement links TRBV19 to TRBJ2-1, with 7 nucleotides matching TRBD1. V gave up 4 bases and J gave up 9 bases; unmatched junction bases: 9. This CDR3 spans 14 amino acids. Germline V CDR1 and CDR2: LNHDA, SQIVND (reference sequence). CDR3 residues: CASSRQGVIGEQFF. DNA of the CDR3: TGTGCCAGTAGTAGGCAGGGGGTGATTGGTGAGCAGTTCTTC.

The V gene is TRBV9, the J gene TRBJ1-1; 7 bases match TRBD1. Germline V gene lookup returns CDR1 SGDLS and CDR2 YYNGEE. Germline trimming cut 3 bases from V and 3 bases from J; bases unmatched to any gene: 5. CDR3 size: 14 residues. CDR3 protein: CASSGRGPDTEAFF. In DNA, the CDR3 is TGTGCCAGCAGCGGGAGGGGGCCCGACACTGAAGCTTTCTTT.

The CDR3, as DNA: TGTGCCAGCAGCCTCCGGGGGGCGGGGATCACAGATACGCAGTATTTT. Amino acid sequence: CASSLRGAGITDTQYF. V usage is TRBV9 and J usage is TRBJ2-3, with D maybe TRBD2 (7 bases). V was pared by 4 bases and J by 2 bases, with 17 bases between. This CDR3 has 16 residues. CDR1 and CDR2 (germline): SGDLS, YYNGEE.

The chain joins TRBV21-1 to TRBJ1-1; the table's TRBD1 call for D was not verified on the DNA. TRBV21-1 is reported as a pseudogene. The CDR3 totals 18 residues. The CDR3 sequence: CASSNMWRRQEENTEAFF. DNA of the CDR3: TGTGCCAGCAGCAATATGTGGCGCCGACAGGAGGAGAACACTGAAGCTTTCTTT.

This clone turned up a few times. V gene TRBV2 combines with J gene TRBJ1-5; D ambiguous. The germline gives CDR1 SNHLY, CDR2 FYNNEI. The CDR3 has 12 amino acids. V shed 4 bases and J shed 9 bases, with 10 bases lying between them. CDR3 sequence: CASSAESGPQHF. CDR3 bases: TGTGCCAGCAGTGCCGAGTCGGGGCCCCAGCATTTT.

This clone was counted a single time. The chain employs TRBV6-5 and TRBJ2-2; 8 nucleotides match TRBD2. Trimming removed 5 bases from V and 2 bases from J; junction bases left unmatched: 4. This CDR3 is built from 15 residues. From germline, CDR1 is MNHEY and CDR2 SVGAGI. As DNA, the CDR3 is TGTGCCAGCAGTCGGGGGGGCCAAAACACCGGGGAGCTGTTTTTT. Translated: CASSRGGQNTGELFF.

The J gene is TRBJ1-5, the V gene TRBV30, with 7 bases identical to TRBD1. From germline, CDR1 is GTSNPN and CDR2 SVGIG (reference sequence). The CDR3 sequence is 13 residues long. The V gene end was trimmed by 0 bases and the J gene end by 7 bases; junction bases not matched to a gene: 3. The CDR3 sequence is CAWSVGGRQPQHF. The CDR3 DNA sequence: TGTGCCTGGAGTGTAGGGGGCAGGCAGCCCCAGCATTTT.

The rearrangement joins TRBV11-2 to TRBJ1-3; weak D call: TRBD1 (5 bases). The germline gives CDR1 SGHAT, CDR2 FQNNGV. The CDR3 has 15 amino acids. V lost 2 bases to trimming and J lost 0 bases, with 8 bases between them. The CDR3 DNA is TGTGCCAGCAGCTTATACAGGAACTCTGGAAACACCATATATTTT. Protein product: CASSLYRNSGNTIYF. The entire variable domain, with the rest obtained from reference TRBV11-2 and TRBJ1-3, is as follows: EAGVAQSPRYKIIEKRQSVAFWCNPISGHATLYWYQQILGQGPKLLIQFQNNGVVDDSQLPKDRFSAERLKGVDSTLKIQPAKLEDSAVYLCASSLYRNSGNTIYFGEGSWLTVV.

The chain joins TRBV4-1 to TRBJ2-2; weak D call: TRBD2 (6 bases). V lost 1 base and J 2 bases, leaving 11 bases between the germline ends. The CDR3 is made up of 16 amino acids. Germline V lookup: CDR1 MGHRA, CDR2 YSYEKL. Here the CDR3 DNA reads TGCGCCAGCAGCCAAGGAGTACTAGCCAACACCGGGGAGCTGTTTTTT. It codes for CASSQGVLANTGELFF.

The CDR3 nucleotides are TGTGCCAGCAGCATACCAGGCACAGATACGCAGTATTTT. It specifies CASSIPGTDTQYF. The V call is TRBV12-3 or TRBV12-4, the J call TRBJ2-3; D remains unclear. Trimming cost V 6 bases and J 1 base, with 8 bases left between them. This CDR3 spans 13 amino acids.

This clone has a handful of counts. The J gene is TRBJ1-2, the V gene TRBV10-2; D gene uncertain. The CDR3 sequence is 13 residues long. CDR1 is WSHSY and CDR2 is SAAADI in the germline V gene. The V and J ends lost 4 bases and 4 bases respectively, with 10 bases between them. The CDR3 loop is CASSAVRFYGYTF. CDR3 DNA: TGCGCCAGCAGTGCAGTCAGATTCTATGGCTACACCTTC.

This chain connects TRBV11-2 to TRBJ2-1, with 11 positions matching TRBD2. This CDR3 spans 15 amino acids. CDR1 is SGHAT and CDR2 is FQNNGV in the germline V gene. J gave up 2 bases and V 3 bases, and 0 bases lay outside the gene matches. The CDR3 sequence: CASSLGLAAYNEQFF. The CDR3 nucleotides read TGTGCCAGCAGCTTGGGACTAGCGGCCTACAATGAGCAGTTCTTC. Using reference TRBV11-2 and TRBJ2-1 for the parts outside the CDR3, the full variable domain is EAGVAQSPRYKIIEKRQSVAFWCNPISGHATLYWYQQILGQGPKLLIQFQNNGVVDDSQLPKDRFSAERLKGVDSTLKIQPAKLEDSAVYLCASSLGLAAYNEQFFGPGTRLTVL.

V and J are TRBV14 and TRBJ2-1; 9 bases are shared with TRBD1. From germline, CDR1 is SGHDN and CDR2 FVKESK. V was pared by 6 bases and J by 15 bases, with 9 bases of the junction left unmatched. The CDR3 contains 12 residues. This CDR3 reads CASSHSGTGLFF. The CDR3, as DNA: TGTGCCAGCAGTCACTCCGGGACAGGGCTGTTCTTC.

The genes are TRBV5-1 and TRBJ1-5; D not resolved. The ends were cut back, 2 bases at V and 6 bases at J, with 9 bases in the middle. The germline V gene encodes CDR1 SGHRS and CDR2 YFSETQ. This CDR3 region has 13 residues. This CDR3 is CASSLQYGQPQHF. The CDR3, as DNA: TGCGCCAGCAGCTTACAGTACGGTCAGCCCCAGCATTTT.

This clone is a singleton in its sample. This sequence joins TRBV18 and TRBJ1-5; perhaps TRBD1 as D (5 bases). V lost 6 bases, J lost 0 bases, and 12 bases lay in between. Germline values: CDR1 KGHSH, CDR2 LQKENI. The CDR3 runs 15 residues. The CDR3 bases are TGTGCCAGCTCCCATCAGGGATATAGCAATCAGCCCCAGCATTTT. It encodes CASSHQGYSNQPQHF.

The chain employs TRBV24-1 and TRBJ2-5; TRBD1 aligns across 7 bases. The CDR3 length is 18 residues. Germline CDR1 and CDR2: KGHDR and SFDVKD. The V gene end was trimmed by 6 bases and the J gene end by 6 bases; junction bases not matched to a gene: 21. CDR3: CATSSDRLTLRGLKTQYF. The CDR3 nucleotides are TGTGCCACCAGTTCGGACAGACTGACCCTCAGGGGGTTGAAGACCCAGTACTTC.

The V gene is TRBV10-3, the J gene TRBJ2-1, with 9 bases lining up with TRBD2. This CDR3 is built from 15 residues. The V gene end was trimmed by 4 bases and the J gene end by 4 bases; junction bases not matched to a gene: 5. Germline V lookup: CDR1 ENHRY, CDR2 SYGVKD. As DNA, the CDR3 is TGTGCCATCAGTGTAGCGGGGGCGTTTTACAATGAGCAGTTCTTC. It codes for CAISVAGAFYNEQFF.

This chain joins TRBV28 and TRBJ2-7, with D perhaps TRBD1 (6 bases). CDR3 length: 16 residues. Trimming stripped 6 bases from V and 3 bases from J, with 21 bases between. CDR1 and CDR2 (germline): MDHEN, SYDVKM. The CDR3 loop is CASSPGSDSEFYEQYF. DNA of the CDR3: TGTGCCAGCAGCCCCGGATCGGACAGTGAGTTCTACGAGCAGTACTTC.

This clone was observed once. The chain uses TRBV20-1 and TRBJ2-4, with TRBD1 as a possible D gene (5 bases). CDR1 is DFQATT, CDR2 SNEGSKA, per germline (reference sequence). The length of the CDR3 is 13 residues. The V end was cut by 3 bases, the J end by 7 bases, with 13 bases between. The CDR3 nucleotides are TGCAGTGCTAGTCAGGGCCCGGACAACATTCAGTACTTC. Translation: CSASQGPDNIQYF.

The V gene is TRBV5-1, the J gene TRBJ1-4; 9 bases match TRBD1. V trimming: 3 bases; J trimming: 7 bases; junction bases outside the gene matches: 4. The CDR3 totals 14 residues. The germline V gene encodes CDR1 SGHRS and CDR2 YFSETQ. The CDR3 DNA reads as TGCGCCAGCAGCTCACAGGGGGCTAGTGAAAAACTGTTTTTT. This encodes CASSSQGASEKLFF.